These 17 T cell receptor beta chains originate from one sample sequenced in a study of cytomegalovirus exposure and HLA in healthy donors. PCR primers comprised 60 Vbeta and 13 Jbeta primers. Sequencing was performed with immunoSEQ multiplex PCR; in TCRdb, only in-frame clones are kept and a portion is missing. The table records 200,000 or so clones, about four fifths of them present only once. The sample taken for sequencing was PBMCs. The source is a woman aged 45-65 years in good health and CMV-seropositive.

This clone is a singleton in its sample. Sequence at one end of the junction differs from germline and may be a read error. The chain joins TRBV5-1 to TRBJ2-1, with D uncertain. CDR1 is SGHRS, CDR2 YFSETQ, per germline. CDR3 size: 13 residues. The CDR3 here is CASSSPPRGEQFF. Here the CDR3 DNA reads TGTGCCAGCAGCTCCCCTCCCCGCGGTGAGCAGTTCTTC.

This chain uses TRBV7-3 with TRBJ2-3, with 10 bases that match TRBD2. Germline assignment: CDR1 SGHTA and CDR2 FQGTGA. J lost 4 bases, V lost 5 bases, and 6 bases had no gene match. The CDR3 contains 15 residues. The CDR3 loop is CASSPKRGGADTQYF. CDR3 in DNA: TGTGCCAGCAGCCCCAAGCGGGGGGGAGCAGATACGCAGTATTTT.

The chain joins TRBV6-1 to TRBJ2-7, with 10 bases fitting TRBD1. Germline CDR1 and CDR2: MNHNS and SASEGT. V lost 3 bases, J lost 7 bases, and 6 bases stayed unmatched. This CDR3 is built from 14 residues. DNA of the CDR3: TGTGCCAGCAGTGACCGACAGGGGGCAAGGGAGCAGTACTTC. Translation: CASSDRQGAREQYF.

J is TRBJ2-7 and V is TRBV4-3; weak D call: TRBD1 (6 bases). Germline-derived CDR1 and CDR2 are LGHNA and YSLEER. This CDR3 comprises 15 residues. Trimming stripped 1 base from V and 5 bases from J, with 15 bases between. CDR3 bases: TGCGCCAGCAGCCAAGGAGAACAGGGTACGGACGAGCAGTACTTC. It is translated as CASSQGEQGTDEQYF.

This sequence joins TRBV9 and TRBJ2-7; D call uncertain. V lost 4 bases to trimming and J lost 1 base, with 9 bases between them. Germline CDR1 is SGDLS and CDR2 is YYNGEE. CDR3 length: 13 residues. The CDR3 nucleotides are TGTGCCAGCAGCCCGAGGCAGTCCTACGAGCAGTACTTC. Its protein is CASSPRQSYEQYF.

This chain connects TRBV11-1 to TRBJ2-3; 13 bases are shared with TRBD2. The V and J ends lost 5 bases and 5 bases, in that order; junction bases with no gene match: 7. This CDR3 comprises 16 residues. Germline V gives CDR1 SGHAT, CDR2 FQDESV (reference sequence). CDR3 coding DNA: TGTGCCAGCAGCGCCCTACTAGCGGGGGGGCGAGATACGCAGTATTTT. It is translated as CASSALLAGGRDTQYF.

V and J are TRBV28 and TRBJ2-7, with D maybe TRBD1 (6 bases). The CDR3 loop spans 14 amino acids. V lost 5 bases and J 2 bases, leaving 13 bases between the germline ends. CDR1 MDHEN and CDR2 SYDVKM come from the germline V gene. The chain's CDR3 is CASSPADRPYEQYF. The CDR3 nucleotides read TGTGCCAGCAGTCCCGCCGACAGGCCCTACGAGCAGTACTTC.

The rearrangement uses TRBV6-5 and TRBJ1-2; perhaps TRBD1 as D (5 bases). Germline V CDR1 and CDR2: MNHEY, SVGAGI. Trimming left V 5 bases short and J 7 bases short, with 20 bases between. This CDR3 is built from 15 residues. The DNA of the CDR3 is TGTGCCAGCAGTGGCACAGGAAATCTTTTTCTTGGCTACACCTTC. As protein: CASSGTGNLFLGYTF.

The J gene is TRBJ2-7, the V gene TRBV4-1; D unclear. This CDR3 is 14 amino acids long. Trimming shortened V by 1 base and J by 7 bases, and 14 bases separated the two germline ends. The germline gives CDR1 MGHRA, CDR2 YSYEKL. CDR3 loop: CASSQGHSFDEQYF. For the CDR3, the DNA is TGCGCCAGCAGCCAAGGACATTCCTTCGATGAGCAGTACTTC.

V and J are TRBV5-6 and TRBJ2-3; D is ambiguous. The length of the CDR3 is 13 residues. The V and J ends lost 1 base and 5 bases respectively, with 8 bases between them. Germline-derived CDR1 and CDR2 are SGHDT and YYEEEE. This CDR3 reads CASSLTDRDTQYF. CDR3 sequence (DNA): TGTGCCAGCAGCTTGACAGACCGAGATACGCAGTATTTT.

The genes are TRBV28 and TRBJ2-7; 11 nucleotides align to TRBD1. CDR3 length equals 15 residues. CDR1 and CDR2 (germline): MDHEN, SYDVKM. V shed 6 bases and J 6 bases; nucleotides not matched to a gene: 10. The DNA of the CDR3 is TGTGCCAGCAGCCGCCCCGGGACAGGGGGATCCGAGCAGTACTTC. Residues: CASSRPGTGGSEQYF.

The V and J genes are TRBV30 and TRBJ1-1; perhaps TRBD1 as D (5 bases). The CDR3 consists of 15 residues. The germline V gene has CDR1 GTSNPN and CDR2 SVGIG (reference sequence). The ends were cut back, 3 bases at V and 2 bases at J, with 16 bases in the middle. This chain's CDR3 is CAWRGKTVPNTEAFF. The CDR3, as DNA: TGTGCCTGGAGGGGAAAGACAGTTCCTAACACTGAAGCTTTCTTT.

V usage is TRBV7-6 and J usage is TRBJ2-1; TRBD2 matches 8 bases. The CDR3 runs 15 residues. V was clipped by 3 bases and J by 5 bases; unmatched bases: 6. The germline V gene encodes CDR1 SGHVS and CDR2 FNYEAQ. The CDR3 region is CASSFGGVRNNEQFF. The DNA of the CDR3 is TGTGCCAGCAGCTTCGGGGGGGTTCGAAACAATGAGCAGTTCTTC.

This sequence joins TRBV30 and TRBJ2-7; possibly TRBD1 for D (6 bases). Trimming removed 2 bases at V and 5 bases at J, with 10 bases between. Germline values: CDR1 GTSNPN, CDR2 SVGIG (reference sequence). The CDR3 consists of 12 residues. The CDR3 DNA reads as TGTGCCTGGAGTCCACAGGGAAACGAGCAGTACTTC. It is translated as CAWSPQGNEQYF.

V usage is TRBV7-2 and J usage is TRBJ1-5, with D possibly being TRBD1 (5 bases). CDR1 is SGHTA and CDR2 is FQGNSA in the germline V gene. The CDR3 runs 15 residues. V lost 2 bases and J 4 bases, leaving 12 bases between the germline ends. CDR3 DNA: TGTACCAGCAGCTTACAATCGGGGGATAATCAGCCCCAGCATTTT. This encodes CTSSLQSGDNQPQHF.

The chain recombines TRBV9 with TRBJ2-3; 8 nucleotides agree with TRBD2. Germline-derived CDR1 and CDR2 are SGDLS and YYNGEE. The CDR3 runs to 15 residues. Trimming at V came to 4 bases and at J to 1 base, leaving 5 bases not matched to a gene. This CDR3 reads CASSHEAGGTDTQYF. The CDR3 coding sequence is TGTGCCAGCAGCCACGAAGCGGGGGGCACAGATACGCAGTATTTT. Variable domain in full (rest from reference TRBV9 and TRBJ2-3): DSGVTQTPKHLITATGQRVTLRCSPRSGDLSVYWYQQSLDQGLQFLIQYYNGEERAKGNILERFSAQQFPDLHSELNLSSLELGDSALYFCASSHEAGGTDTQYFGPGTRLTVL.

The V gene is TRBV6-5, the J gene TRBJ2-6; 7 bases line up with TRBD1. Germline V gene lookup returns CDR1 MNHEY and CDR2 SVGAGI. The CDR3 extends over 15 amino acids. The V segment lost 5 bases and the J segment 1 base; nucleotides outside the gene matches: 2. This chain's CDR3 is CASSGTESGANVLTF. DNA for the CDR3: TGTGCCAGCAGTGGGACAGAGTCTGGGGCCAACGTCCTGACTTTC.